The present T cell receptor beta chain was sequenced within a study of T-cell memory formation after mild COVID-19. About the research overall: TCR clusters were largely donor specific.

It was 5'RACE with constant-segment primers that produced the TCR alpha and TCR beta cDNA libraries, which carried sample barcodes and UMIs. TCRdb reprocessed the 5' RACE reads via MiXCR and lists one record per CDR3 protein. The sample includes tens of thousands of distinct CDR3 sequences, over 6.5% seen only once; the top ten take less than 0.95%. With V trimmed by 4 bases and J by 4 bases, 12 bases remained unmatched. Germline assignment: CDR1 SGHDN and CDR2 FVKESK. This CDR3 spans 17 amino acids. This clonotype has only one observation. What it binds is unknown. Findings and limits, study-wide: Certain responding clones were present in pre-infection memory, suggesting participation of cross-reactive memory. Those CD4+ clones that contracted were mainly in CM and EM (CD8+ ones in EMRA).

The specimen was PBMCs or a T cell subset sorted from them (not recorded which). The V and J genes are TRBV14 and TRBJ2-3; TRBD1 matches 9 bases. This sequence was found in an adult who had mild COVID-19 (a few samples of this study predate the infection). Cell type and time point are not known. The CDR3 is CASSPHRGTGTPDTQYF. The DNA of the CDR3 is TGTGCCAGCAGCCCCCACCGCGGGACAGGGACGCCAGATACGCAGTATTTT.